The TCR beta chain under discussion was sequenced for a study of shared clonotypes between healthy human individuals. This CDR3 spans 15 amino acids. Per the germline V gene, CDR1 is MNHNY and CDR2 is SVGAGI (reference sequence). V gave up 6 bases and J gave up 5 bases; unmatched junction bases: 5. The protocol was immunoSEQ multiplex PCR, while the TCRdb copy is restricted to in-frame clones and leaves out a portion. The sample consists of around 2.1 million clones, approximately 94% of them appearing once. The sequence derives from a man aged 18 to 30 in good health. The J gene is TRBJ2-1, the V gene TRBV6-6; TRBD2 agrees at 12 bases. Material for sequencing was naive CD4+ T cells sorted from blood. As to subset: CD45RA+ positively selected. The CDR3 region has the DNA TGTGCCAGCAGCCCCCGACTAGCGGGAGACAATGAGCAGTTCTTC. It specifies CASSPRLAGDNEQFF.